Included here is one T cell receptor (beta chain) sequence, with context. Its antigen is still unknown. Clones were sequenced by immunoSEQ multiplex PCR, and TCRdb holds only the in-frame ones, with some missing. This table has more than 90,000 clones, around nine tenths appearing once. Germline-derived CDR1 and CDR2 are SGHRS and YFSETQ. After removal of 0 bases from V and 0 bases from J, the junction contained 5 bases not matched to a gene. The CDR3 has 17 amino acids. The data belong to a study of T cell responses to AZD1222 COVID-19 vaccine. Overall study results and limits: The sample set comprised mostly white British donors with more females, and clonal diversity was possibly underestimated.

V usage is TRBV5-1 and J usage is TRBJ1-1, with TRBD1 matching over 10 bases. The sequencing here drew on peripheral blood, taken 28 days after the second AZD1222 dose. The sequence was collected from an adult who received the AZD1222 COVID-19 vaccine. The CDR3 region has the DNA TGCGCCAGCAGCTTGGGACAGGGGGCAGGGATGAACACTGAAGCTTTCTTT. This translates into CASSLGQGAGMNTEAFF.